This T cell receptor beta chain comes out of a study of blood T cell repertoires in COVID-19. Study information: PBMCs, B-cell-depleted T cells, or T cells provided the cDNA or gDNA that made up the material.

This CDR3 has 16 amino acids. V lost 0 bases and J lost 2, with 11 bases in between. Germline CDR1 and CDR2: LGHNA and YNFKEQ. Sequenced by immunoSEQ multiplex PCR; TCRdb stores in-frame clones only, minus some. The sample yields around 170,000 clones, 85% to 90% seen once. This sequence originates from a man aged 50-59 years with active or convalescent COVID-19. The chain is built from TRBV4-2 and TRBJ1-5; D remains ambiguous. Specimen: peripheral blood. The CDR3 loop is CASSQDRLVGNQPQHF. In DNA form, the CDR3 reads TGTGCCAGCAGCCAAGATCGATTAGTGGGCAATCAGCCCCAGCATTTT.